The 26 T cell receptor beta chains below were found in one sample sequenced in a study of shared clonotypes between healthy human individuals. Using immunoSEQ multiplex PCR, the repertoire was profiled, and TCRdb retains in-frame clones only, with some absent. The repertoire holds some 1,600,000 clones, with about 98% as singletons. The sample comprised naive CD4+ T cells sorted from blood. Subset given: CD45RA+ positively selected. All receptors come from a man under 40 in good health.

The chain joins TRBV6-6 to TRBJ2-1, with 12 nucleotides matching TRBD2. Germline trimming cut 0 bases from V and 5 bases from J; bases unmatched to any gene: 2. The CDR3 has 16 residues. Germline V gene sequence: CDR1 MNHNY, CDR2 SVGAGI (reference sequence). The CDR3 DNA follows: TGTGCCAGCAGTTACTCGCCTAGCGGGGGGGACAATGAGCAGTTCTTC. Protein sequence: CASSYSPSGGDNEQFF.

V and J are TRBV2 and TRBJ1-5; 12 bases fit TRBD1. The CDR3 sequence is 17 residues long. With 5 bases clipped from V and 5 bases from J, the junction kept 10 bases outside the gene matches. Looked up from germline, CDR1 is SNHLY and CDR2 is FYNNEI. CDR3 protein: CASSKEPGQGAYQPQHF. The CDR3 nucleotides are TGTGCCAGCAGTAAAGAACCGGGACAGGGGGCTTATCAGCCCCAGCATTTT.

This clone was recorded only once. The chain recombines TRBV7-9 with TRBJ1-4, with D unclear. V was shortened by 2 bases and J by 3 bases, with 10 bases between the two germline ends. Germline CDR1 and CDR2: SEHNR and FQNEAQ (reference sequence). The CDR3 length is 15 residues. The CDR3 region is CASSLRVGPNEKLFF. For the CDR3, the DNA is TGTGCCAGCAGCTTAAGGGTCGGACCTAATGAAAAACTGTTTTTT.

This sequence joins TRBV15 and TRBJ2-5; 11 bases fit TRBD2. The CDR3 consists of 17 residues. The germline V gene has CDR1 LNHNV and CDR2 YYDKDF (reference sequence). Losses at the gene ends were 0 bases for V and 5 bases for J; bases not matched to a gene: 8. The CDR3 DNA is TGTGCCACCAGCAGAGATCGGGTAGCGGGAGGGAGGGAGACCCAGTACTTC. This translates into CATSRDRVAGGRETQYF.

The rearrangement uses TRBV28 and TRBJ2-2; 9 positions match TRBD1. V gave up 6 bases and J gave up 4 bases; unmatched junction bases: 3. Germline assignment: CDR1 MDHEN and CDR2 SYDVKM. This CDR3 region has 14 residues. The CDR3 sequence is CASSTTGGTGELFF. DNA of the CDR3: TGTGCCAGCAGCACGACAGGGGGCACCGGGGAGCTGTTTTTT.

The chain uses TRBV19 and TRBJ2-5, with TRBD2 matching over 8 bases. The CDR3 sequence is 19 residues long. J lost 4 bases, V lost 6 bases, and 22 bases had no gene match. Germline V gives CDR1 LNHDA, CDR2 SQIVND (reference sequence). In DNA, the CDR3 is TGTGCCAGTAGGGCGCGGAAGGGCCGAACGGGAGGGCCTGTAGAGACCCAGTACTTC. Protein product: CASRARKGRTGGPVETQYF.

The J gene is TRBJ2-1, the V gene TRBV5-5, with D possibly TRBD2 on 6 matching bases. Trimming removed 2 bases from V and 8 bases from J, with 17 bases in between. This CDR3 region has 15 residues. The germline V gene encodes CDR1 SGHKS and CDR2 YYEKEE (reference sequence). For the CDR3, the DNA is TGTGCCAGCAGCTTACCGACCCCCGGCGGGGATGAGCAGTTCTTC. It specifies CASSLPTPGGDEQFF.

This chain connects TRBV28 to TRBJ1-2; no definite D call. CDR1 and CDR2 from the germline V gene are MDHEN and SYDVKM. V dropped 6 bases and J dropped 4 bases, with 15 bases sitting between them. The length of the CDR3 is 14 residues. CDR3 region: CASSPGVAVYGYTF. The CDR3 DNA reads TGTGCCAGCAGCCCCGGTGTTGCCGTCTATGGCTACACCTTC.

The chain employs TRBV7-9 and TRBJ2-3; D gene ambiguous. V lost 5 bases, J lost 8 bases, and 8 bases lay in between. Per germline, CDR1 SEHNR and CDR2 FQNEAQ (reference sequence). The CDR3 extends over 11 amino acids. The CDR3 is CASSPDATQYF. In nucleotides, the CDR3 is TGTGCCAGCAGCCCCGATGCTACGCAGTATTTT.

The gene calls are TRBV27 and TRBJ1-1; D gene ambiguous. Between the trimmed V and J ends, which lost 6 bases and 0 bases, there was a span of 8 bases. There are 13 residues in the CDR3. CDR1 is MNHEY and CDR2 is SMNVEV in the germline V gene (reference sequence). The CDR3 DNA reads TGTGCCAGCAGAAGCTCCGTGAACACTGAAGCTTTCTTT. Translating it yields CASRSSVNTEAFF.

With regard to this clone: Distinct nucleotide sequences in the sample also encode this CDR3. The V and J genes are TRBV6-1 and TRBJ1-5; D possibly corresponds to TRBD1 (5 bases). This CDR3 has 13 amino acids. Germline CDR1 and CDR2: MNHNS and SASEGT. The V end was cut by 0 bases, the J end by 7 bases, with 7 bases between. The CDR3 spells CASSEAQGQPQHF. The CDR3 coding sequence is TGTGCCAGCAGTGAAGCGCAGGGACAGCCCCAGCATTTT.

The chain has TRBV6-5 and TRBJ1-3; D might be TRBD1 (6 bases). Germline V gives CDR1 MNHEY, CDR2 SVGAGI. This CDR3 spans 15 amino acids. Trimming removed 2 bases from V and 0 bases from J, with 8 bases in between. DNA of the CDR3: TGTGCCAGCAGTTACGGCAGGGGCTCTGGAAACACCATATATTTT. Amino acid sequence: CASSYGRGSGNTIYF.

The CDR3: CASSIPIGTYGYTF. CDR3 nucleotides: TGTGCCAGCAGTATCCCCATCGGGACTTATGGCTACACCTTC. The J gene is TRBJ1-2, the V gene TRBV28, with a tentative D call TRBD1 (5 bases). Germline CDR1 reads MDHEN; CDR2 reads SYDVKM. The CDR3 covers 14 residues. Trimming took off 5 bases at V and 5 bases at J, with 15 bases between the two ends.

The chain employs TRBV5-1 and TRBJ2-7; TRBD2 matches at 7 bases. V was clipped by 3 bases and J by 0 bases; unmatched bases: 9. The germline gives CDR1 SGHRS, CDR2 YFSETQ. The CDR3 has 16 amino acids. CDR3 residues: CASSYWGTGGSYEQYF. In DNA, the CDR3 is TGCGCCAGCAGCTATTGGGGGACGGGAGGCTCCTACGAGCAGTACTTC.

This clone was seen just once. The DNA for the CDR3 is TGTGCCAGCAGTCCTAGCGGGCTTAGTAACACCGGGGAGCTGTTTTTT. Residues: CASSPSGLSNTGELFF. V and J are TRBV5-5 and TRBJ2-2; TRBD2 matches at 8 bases. This CDR3 is built from 16 residues. Germline CDR1 reads SGHKS; CDR2 reads YYEKEE (reference sequence). Trimming cost V 5 bases and J 2 bases; bases outside gene matches: 8.

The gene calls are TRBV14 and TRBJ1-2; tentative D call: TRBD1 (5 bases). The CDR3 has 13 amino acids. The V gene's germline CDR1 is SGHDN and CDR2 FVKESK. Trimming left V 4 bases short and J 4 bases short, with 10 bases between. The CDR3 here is CASSPGAGYGYTF. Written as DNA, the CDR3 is TGTGCCAGCAGCCCTGGGGCGGGCTATGGCTACACCTTC.

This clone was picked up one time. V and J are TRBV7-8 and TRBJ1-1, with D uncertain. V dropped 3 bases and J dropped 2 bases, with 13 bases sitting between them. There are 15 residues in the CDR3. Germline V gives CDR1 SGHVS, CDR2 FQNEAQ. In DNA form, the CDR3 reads TGTGCCAGCAGCTTTTGGGGTGGCCCCAACACTGAAGCTTTCTTT. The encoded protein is CASSFWGGPNTEAFF.

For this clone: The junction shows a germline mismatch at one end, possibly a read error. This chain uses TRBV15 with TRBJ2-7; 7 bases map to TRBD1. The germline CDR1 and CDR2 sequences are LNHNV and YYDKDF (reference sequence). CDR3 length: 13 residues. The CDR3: CATSRDSDRMRHF. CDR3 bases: TGTGCCACCAGCAGAGATTCGGACAGGATGAGGCACTTC.

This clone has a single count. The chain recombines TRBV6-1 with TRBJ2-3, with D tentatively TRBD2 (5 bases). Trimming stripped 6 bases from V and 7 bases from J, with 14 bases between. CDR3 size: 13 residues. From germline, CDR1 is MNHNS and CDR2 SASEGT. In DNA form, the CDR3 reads TGTGCCAGCAGGACGACGGGATTAAATACGCAGTATTTT. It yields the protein CASRTTGLNTQYF.

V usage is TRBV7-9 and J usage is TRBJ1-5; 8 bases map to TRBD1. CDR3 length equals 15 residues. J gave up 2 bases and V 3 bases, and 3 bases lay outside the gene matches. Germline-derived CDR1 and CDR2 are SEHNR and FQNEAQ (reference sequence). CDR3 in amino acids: CASSFGTGGNQPQHF. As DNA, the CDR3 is TGTGCCAGCAGCTTTGGGACAGGAGGCAATCAGCCCCAGCATTTT.

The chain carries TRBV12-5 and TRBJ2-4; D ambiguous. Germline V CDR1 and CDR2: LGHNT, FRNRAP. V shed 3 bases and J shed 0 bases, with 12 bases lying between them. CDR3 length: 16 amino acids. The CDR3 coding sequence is TGTGCTAGTGGTTTCCCCCCCCCGGGAGCCAAAAACATTCAGTACTTC. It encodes CASGFPPPGAKNIQYF.

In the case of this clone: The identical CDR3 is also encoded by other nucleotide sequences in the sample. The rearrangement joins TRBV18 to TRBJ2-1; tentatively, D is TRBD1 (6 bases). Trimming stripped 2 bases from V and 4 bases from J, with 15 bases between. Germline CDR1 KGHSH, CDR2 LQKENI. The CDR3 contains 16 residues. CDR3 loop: CASSPLSGAAYNEQFF. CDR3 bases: TGTGCCAGCTCACCATTATCAGGGGCGGCGTACAATGAGCAGTTCTTC.

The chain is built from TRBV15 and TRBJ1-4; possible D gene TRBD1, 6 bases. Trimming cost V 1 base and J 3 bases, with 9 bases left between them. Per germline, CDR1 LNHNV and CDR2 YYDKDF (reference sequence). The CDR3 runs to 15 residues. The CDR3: CATSRGQASNEKLFF. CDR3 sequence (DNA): TGTGCCACCAGCAGAGGACAGGCCTCTAATGAAAAACTGTTTTTT.

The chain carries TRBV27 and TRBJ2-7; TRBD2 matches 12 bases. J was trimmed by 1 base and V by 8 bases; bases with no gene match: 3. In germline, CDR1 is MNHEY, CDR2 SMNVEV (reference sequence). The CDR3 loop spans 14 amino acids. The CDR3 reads CASGLAGGSYEQYF. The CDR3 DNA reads TGTGCCAGCGGTCTAGCGGGAGGGTCCTACGAGCAGTACTTC.

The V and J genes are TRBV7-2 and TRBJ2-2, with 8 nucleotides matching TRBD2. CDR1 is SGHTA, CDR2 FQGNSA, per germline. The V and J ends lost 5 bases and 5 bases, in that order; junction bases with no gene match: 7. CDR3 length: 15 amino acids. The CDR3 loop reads CASSPSGSRTGELFF. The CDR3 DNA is TGTGCCAGCAGCCCCAGCGGGAGTAGGACCGGGGAGCTGTTTTTT.

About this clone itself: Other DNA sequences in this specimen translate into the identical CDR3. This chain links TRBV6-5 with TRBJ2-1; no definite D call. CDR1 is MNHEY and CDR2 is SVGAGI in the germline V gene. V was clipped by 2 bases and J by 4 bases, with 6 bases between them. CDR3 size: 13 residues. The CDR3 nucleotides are TGTGCCAGCAGTTACGACTTATACAATGAGCAGTTCTTC. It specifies CASSYDLYNEQFF.